The 5 T cell receptor beta chains below were found in one sample sequenced in a study of OX40 agonist ivuxolimab in advanced cancers. This table comes from immunoSEQ multiplex PCR, and its TCRdb copy is limited to in-frame clones, with some not included. The sample carries tens of thousands of clones, approximately 86% recorded once. Source: CD4+ or CD8+ T cells sorted from blood, taken in a trial of the OX40 agonist ivuxolimab. These receptors all come from an adult with an advanced solid tumor such as melanoma, head and neck, liver or kidney cancer.

The rearrangement joins TRBV11-3 to TRBJ2-1, with TRBD2 matching 10 bases. J lost 4 bases, V lost 5 bases, and 5 bases had no gene match. The length of the CDR3 is 15 residues. CDR1 is SGHNT, CDR2 YENEEA, per germline. CDR3: CASSQEREGYNEQFF. The DNA of the CDR3 is TGTGCCAGCAGCCAAGAGCGGGAGGGTTACAATGAGCAGTTCTTC.

V gene TRBV10-3 combines with J gene TRBJ2-3, with 9 bases identical to TRBD2. Germline CDR1 is ENHRY and CDR2 is SYGVKD. The CDR3 runs to 15 residues. V trimming: 6 bases; J trimming: 4 bases; junction bases outside the gene matches: 8. The CDR3 bases are TGTGCCATCAGCGATAGCGGGGGTGTCTCAGATACGCAGTATTTT. The encoded protein is CAISDSGGVSDTQYF.

This chain connects TRBV6-6 to TRBJ1-6; 11 bases agree with TRBD1. Per the germline V gene, CDR1 is MNHNY and CDR2 is SVGAGI (reference sequence). V dropped 1 base and J dropped 10; count of bases not matched to a gene: 3. This CDR3 spans 15 amino acids. This CDR3 is CASSYFGTGGSPLHF. The CDR3 nucleotides read TGTGCCAGCAGTTACTTTGGGACAGGGGGATCACCCCTCCACTTT.

DNA for the CDR3: TGTGCCAGCAACGTAAGGACGGGTACGGCCGGGAACGAGCAGTACTTC. Protein sequence: CASNVRTGTAGNEQYF. V gene TRBV28 combines with J gene TRBJ2-7; perhaps TRBD2 as D (5 bases). The CDR3 length is 16 residues. The V gene lost 7 bases and the J gene lost 5 bases, with 24 bases spanning the gap. Germline loops: CDR1 MDHEN, CDR2 SYDVKM.

The V and J genes are TRBV5-1 and TRBJ1-1, with D unresolved. CDR3 length: 11 amino acids. Germline CDR1 is SGHRS and CDR2 is YFSETQ. Trimming took 4 bases from V and 0 from J, leaving 1 base between them. The DNA of the CDR3 is TGCGCCAGCAGCCTGAACACTGAAGCTTTCTTT. The encoded protein is CASSLNTEAFF.